Reported below is one T cell receptor (beta chain). The target of this receptor is not known. Base qualities are not provided; no much larger clone lies one nucleotide away. Libraries were made using PCR. Sequencing relied on an Illumina HiSeq 2500. Unique molecular identifiers were incorporated into TCR beta cDNA libraries to reduce PCR and sequencing biases. Per 1 to 10 million input T cells, roughly 500,000 cDNA molecules were obtained, such that each molecule approximated one T cell. The patient libraries were prepared and sequenced using the same protocol as the earlier healthy control dataset. Within a given batch, samples were prepared together, multiplexed and sequenced on the same HiSeq lane. The study's processing was this. Raw barcoded reads were processed with MIGEC, and single-read molecular identifier groups were discarded before consensus assembly and CDR3 extraction. VDJtools was used for post-analysis of the clonotype tables, with diversity normalized by down-sampling every dataset to the smallest sample size. To correct batch-related cross-sample contamination, repertoire overlap clustering matched CDR3 amino acid sequences but not nucleotide sequences. TCRdb's own reprocessing of the public reads used fastp at Q25 and MiXCR and kept productive beta chains. Merged by CDR3 protein, the rows form single entries marked with the most common genes and DNA. The V and J calls were not made by the authors but by TCRdb's processing. This sample lists 700,000 to 900,000 distinct CDR3 sequences; approximately 44% were detected once. Roughly 4.5% of the sample belongs to the ten largest clones.

These data belong to a study of post-analysis software for immune sequencing data (dated by TCRdb to between 2015 and 2017). A note on the overall study: Recorded disease courses included relapsing-remitting, secondary progressive and progressive-relapsing multiple sclerosis, with some patients lacking subtype annotation. Patient repertoires were compared against roughly 12 previously published healthy control repertoires from donors aged about 6 to 26 years. A subset of samples was prepared in parallel using single-end sample barcoding, then pooled and co-amplified after Illumina adapter ligation. What the study reported, not specific to this receptor: Compared with controls, multiple sclerosis patients had significantly lower normalized Chao1 diversity, a finding suggesting substantial peripheral T-cell clonal expansion. Significantly higher frequencies in patients than in controls were found for roughly 5 TRBV segments, including TRBV5-6, TRBV5-1 and TRBV20-1. The control group was slightly older than the multiple sclerosis patient group. Strong co-clustering of samples prepared in the same batch was shown by direct clustering with F measure, prompting a batch-effect correction.

A distance of 8 bases separates the germline ends of V and J, which lose 4 bases and 0 bases respectively. The CDR3 spans 14 residues, from the cysteine through the phenylalanine. Solely the CDR3 DNA is kept, with 42 bases framed from the first base. CDR1 and CDR2, per the germline V gene, are SGHTA and FQGTGA. TCR beta repertoires were profiled from peripheral blood of under 15 young patients with multiple sclerosis to demonstrate the VDJtools post-analysis software. Multiple sclerosis patients were children and adolescents aged about 6 to 15 years. This sequence uses TRBV7-3 and TRBJ2-3; no confident D gene assignment can be made. The receptor comes from a girl aged 5-17 years with multiple sclerosis. Material for sequencing was blood. The bases read TGTGCCAGCAGCTCTTTTCACAGCACAGATACGCAGTATTTT. Its coded protein is CASSSFHSTDTQYF.